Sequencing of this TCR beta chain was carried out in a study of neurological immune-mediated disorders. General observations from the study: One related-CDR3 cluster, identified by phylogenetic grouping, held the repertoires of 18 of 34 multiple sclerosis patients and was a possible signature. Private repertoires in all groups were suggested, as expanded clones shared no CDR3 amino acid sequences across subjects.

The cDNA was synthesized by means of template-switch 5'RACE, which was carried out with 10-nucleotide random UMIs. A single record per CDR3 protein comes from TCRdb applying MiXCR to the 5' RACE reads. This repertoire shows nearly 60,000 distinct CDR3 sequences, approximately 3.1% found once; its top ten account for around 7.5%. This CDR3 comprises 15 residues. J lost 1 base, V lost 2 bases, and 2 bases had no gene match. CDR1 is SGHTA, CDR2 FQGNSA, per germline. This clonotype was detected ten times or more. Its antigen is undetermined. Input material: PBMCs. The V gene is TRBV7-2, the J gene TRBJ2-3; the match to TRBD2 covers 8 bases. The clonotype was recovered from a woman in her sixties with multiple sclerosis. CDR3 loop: CASSLRRGGTDTQYF. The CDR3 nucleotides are TGTGCCAGCAGCTTACGGCGGGGGGGCACAGATACGCAGTATTTT.